This T cell receptor beta chain was captured by sequencing in a study of breast tumors, draining lymph nodes, adjacent tissues. The lymph nodes were axillary draining lymph nodes from breast cancer patients. TCRdb processed the multiplex PCR reads anew with MiXCR; each CDR3 protein has one entry. The repertoire holds about 180,000 distinct CDR3 sequences, with approximately 33% as singletons. In this sample, this clonotype turned up many times. V lost 3 bases and J 3 bases, leaving 9 bases between the germline ends. This CDR3 contains 13 residues. Germline loops: CDR1 SGHDN, CDR2 FVKESK. The sequenced material came from axillary lymph node tissue. This TCR derives from a female donor with breast cancer. Some clones in this sample may be carry-over from other donors' samples. The chain recombines TRBV14 with TRBJ2-7; possible D gene TRBD1, 6 bases. The CDR3 here is CASSQGHNYEQYF. The DNA of the CDR3 is TGTGCCAGCAGCCAGGGACATAACTACGAGCAGTACTTC.